The next 24 T cell receptor beta chains were all read from a single sample in a study of blood T cell repertoires in COVID-19. Here immunoSEQ multiplex PCR was the method, and the copy in TCRdb shows in-frame clones only, minus some. The table includes approximately 220,000 clones, roughly 80% detected once. The sequencing input was PBMCs or T cells enriched from blood (not recorded which). The origin of the receptors is a woman aged 45 to 65 who had been exposed to COVID-19.

The V call is TRBV3-1 (or the pseudogene TRBV3-2), the J call TRBJ1-5; 7 bases fit TRBD1. J lost 6 bases, V lost 4 bases, and 9 bases had no gene match. The length of the CDR3 is 15 residues. The germline V gene encodes CDR1 LGHDT and CDR2 YNNKEL (reference sequence). DNA of the CDR3: TGTGCCAGCAGCCCCGACAGGGTCGAGAGTCAGCCCCAGCATTTT. Translating it yields CASSPDRVESQPQHF.

This rearrangement joins TRBV6-1 to TRBJ1-4, with 8 bases fitting TRBD1. J was trimmed by 3 bases and V by 3 bases; bases with no gene match: 3. Germline values: CDR1 MNHNS, CDR2 SASEGT. The CDR3 covers 15 residues. The CDR3 protein is CASSDQQGANEKLFF. In nucleotides, the CDR3 is TGTGCCAGCAGTGATCAACAGGGGGCTAATGAAAAACTGTTTTTT.

This clone showed up just a few times. The V call is TRBV5-8, the J call TRBJ2-3, with 14 bases matching TRBD2. V was clipped by 3 bases and J by 3 bases; unmatched bases: 0. Germline V gene lookup returns CDR1 SGHTS and CDR2 YDEGEE. The CDR3 has 15 amino acids. The CDR3 spells CASSWTSGGTDTQYF. DNA of the CDR3: TGTGCCAGCAGCTGGACTAGCGGGGGGACAGATACGCAGTATTTT.

The V and J genes are TRBV4-2 and TRBJ2-1, with D possibly TRBD1 on 6 matching bases. V lost 0 bases and J 5 bases, leaving 11 bases between the germline ends. This CDR3 spans 15 amino acids. The germline CDR1 and CDR2 sequences are LGHNA and YNFKEQ. In nucleotides, the CDR3 is TGTGCCAGCAGCCAAGATCATGGGGGCAACAATGAGCAGTTCTTC. Translating it yields CASSQDHGGNNEQFF.

The CDR3: CASSLPPEFTSTDTQYF. The CDR3 bases are TGTGCCAGCAGCTTACCGCCGGAGTTTACTAGCACAGATACGCAGTATTTT. The chain links TRBV7-8 to TRBJ2-3; D unclear. V was cut by 2 bases and J by 0 bases, with 15 bases left in between. Germline V gene data show CDR1 as SGHVS and CDR2 as FQNEAQ. The CDR3 is 17 residues long.

The V gene is TRBV25-1, the J gene TRBJ1-6; D uncertain. The germline gives CDR1 MGHDK, CDR2 SYGVNS. V dropped 3 bases and J dropped 13 bases, with 10 bases sitting between them. The CDR3 runs to 12 residues. CDR3 sequence (DNA): TGTGCCAGCAGTGAGACTCGACTCCCCCTCCACTTT. As protein: CASSETRLPLHF.

V is TRBV10-3 and J is TRBJ2-1, with TRBD1 matching over 10 bases. V was clipped by 6 bases and J by 8 bases; unmatched bases: 7. Germline V gene lookup returns CDR1 ENHRY and CDR2 SYGVKD. The CDR3 is 14 residues long. The CDR3 sequence: CAIRLTGGGDEQFF. The CDR3 nucleotides read TGTGCCATCAGGTTGACAGGGGGCGGAGATGAGCAGTTCTTC.

V gene TRBV6-2 or TRBV6-3 combines with J gene TRBJ1-5, with TRBD1 identical over 8 bases. CDR3 size: 20 residues. CDR1 MNHEY and CDR2 SVGEGT come from the germline V gene. V lost 2 bases and J lost 1; bases outside the gene matches: 16. This CDR3 is CASSYASGTGTHRSNQPQHF. In DNA form, the CDR3 reads TGTGCCAGCAGTTACGCGTCCGGGACAGGAACCCACAGGAGCAATCAGCCCCAGCATTTT.

This chain links TRBV7-9 with TRBJ1-6; 8 positions agree with TRBD1. The CDR3 covers 15 residues. In germline, CDR1 is SEHNR, CDR2 FQNEAQ (reference sequence). V trimming: 5 bases; J trimming: 7 bases; junction bases outside the gene matches: 7. The CDR3 sequence is CASSPVTGGNSPLHF. The CDR3 nucleotides read TGTGCCAGCAGCCCGGTAACAGGGGGGAATTCACCCCTCCACTTT. Together with reference TRBV7-9 and TRBJ1-6, the CDR3 gives the full variable domain: DTGVSQNPRHKITKRGQNVTFRCDPISEHNRLYWYRQTLGQGPEFLTYFQNEAQLEKSRLLSDRFSAERPKGSFSTLEIQRTEQGDSAMYLCASSPVTGGNSPLHFGNGTRLTVT.

J is TRBJ2-1 and V is TRBV4-1; TRBD1 matches at 11 bases. In germline, CDR1 is MGHRA, CDR2 YSYEKL. Trimming at V came to 3 bases and at J to 4 bases, leaving 8 bases not matched to a gene. CDR3 length: 17 residues. DNA for the CDR3: TGCGCCAGCAGCCATGTCCCGGGACAGGGGGGGTACAATGAGCAGTTCTTC. Translation gives CASSHVPGQGGYNEQFF.

In the case of this clone: The sample contains more than one DNA sequence encoding this CDR3. The chain joins TRBV28 to TRBJ1-4; D unclear. Germline CDR1 reads MDHEN; CDR2 reads SYDVKM. The CDR3 totals 12 residues. Trimming pared 4 bases from V and 6 bases from J, leaving 6 bases between. DNA of the CDR3: TGTGCCAGCAGTTCCGGGGATGAAAAACTGTTTTTT. Its translation is CASSSGDEKLFF. The full variable domain, with the rest looked up from reference TRBV28 and TRBJ1-4, is DVKVTQSSRYLVKRTGEKVFLECVQDMDHENMFWYRQDPGLGLRLIYFSYDVKMKEKGDIPEGYSVSREKKERFSLILESASTNQTSMYLCASSSGDEKLFFGSGTQLSVL.

This rearrangement joins TRBV13 to TRBJ1-2; a weak D match, TRBD1 (5 bases). Germline CDR1 reads PRHDT; CDR2 reads FYEKMQ (reference sequence). This CDR3 region has 13 residues. V was trimmed by 5 bases and J by 8 bases, leaving 15 bases between them. The CDR3 spells CASSRQPTLGYTF. CDR3 nucleotides: TGTGCCAGCAGCAGACAGCCTACCCTGGGCTACACCTTC.

The chain couples TRBV27 to TRBJ2-7; D call uncertain. V was trimmed by 0 bases and J by 2 bases, leaving 14 bases between them. The CDR3 totals 16 residues. Looked up from germline, CDR1 is MNHEY and CDR2 is SMNVEV (reference sequence). Here the CDR3 DNA reads TGTGCCAGCAGTTTATCCGCGGCTTCAAGCGCCTACGAGCAGTACTTC. As protein: CASSLSAASSAYEQYF.

The V call is TRBV15, the J call TRBJ1-4; perhaps TRBD1 as D (5 bases). Per germline, CDR1 LNHNV and CDR2 YYDKDF (reference sequence). The CDR3 extends over 14 amino acids. Trimming left V 1 base short and J 6 bases short, with 9 bases between. The CDR3 nucleotides read TGTGCCACCAGCAGAGGGGGCGAGGATGAAAAACTGTTTTTT. It specifies CATSRGGEDEKLFF.

This chain uses TRBV5-1 with TRBJ1-4; D not resolved. Germline assignment: CDR1 SGHRS and CDR2 YFSETQ. The germline V and J ends were trimmed by 5 bases and 7 bases, with 18 bases remaining between them. The CDR3 contains 15 residues. In DNA, the CDR3 is TGCGCCAGCAGTTCGACGGGGTCTGGAGGTGAAAAACTGTTTTTT. Translated: CASSSTGSGGEKLFF.

This clone came up a few times. This chain connects TRBV15 to TRBJ2-1, with 8 bases aligning to TRBD2. Germline CDR1 LNHNV, CDR2 YYDKDF (reference sequence). Unmatched junction bases numbered 4, after V lost 1 base and J lost 8 bases. The length of the CDR3 is 14 residues. CDR3 bases: TGTGCCACCAGCAGAGCGGGGCGGGGGGATGAGCAGTTCTTC. This codes for CATSRAGRGDEQFF.

In its sample, this clone was seen once. The chain links TRBV27 to TRBJ1-4; 9 bases are a match to TRBD1. Germline trimming cut 6 bases from V and 6 bases from J; bases unmatched to any gene: 11. The CDR3 runs 16 residues. CDR1 is MNHEY and CDR2 is SMNVEV in the germline V gene (reference sequence). Here the CDR3 reads CASSPGDRVGDEKLFF. The CDR3, as DNA: TGTGCCAGCAGCCCAGGGGACAGGGTTGGAGATGAAAAACTGTTTTTT.

This chain links TRBV6-5 with TRBJ1-1, with TRBD1 identical over 8 bases. From germline, CDR1 is MNHEY and CDR2 SVGAGI. The V and J ends lost 4 bases and 3 bases, in that order; junction bases with no gene match: 7. The CDR3 runs 15 residues. CDR3 protein: CASSSPGGADTEAFF. In DNA, the CDR3 is TGTGCCAGCAGTTCTCCAGGGGGCGCCGACACTGAAGCTTTCTTT.

This clone appeared a few times. The chain employs TRBV29-1 and TRBJ2-4, with 9 bases matching TRBD1. CDR1 SQVTM and CDR2 ANQGSEA come from the germline V gene. Trimming removed 2 bases from V and 0 bases from J; junction bases left unmatched: 11. The CDR3 spans 18 residues. This CDR3 is CSVEKATGGVLAKNIQYF. Here the CDR3 DNA reads TGCAGCGTTGAAAAAGCTACAGGGGGCGTTTTAGCCAAAAACATTCAGTACTTC. Together with reference TRBV29-1 and TRBJ2-4, the CDR3 gives the full variable domain: SAVISQKPSRDICQRGTSLTIQCQVDSQVTMMFWYRQQPGQSLTLIATANQGSEATYESGFVIDKFPISRPNLTFSTLTVSNMSPEDSSIYLCSVEKATGGVLAKNIQYFGAGTRLSVL.

This clone was seen a single time. The V and J genes are TRBV18 and TRBJ2-5; 7 nucleotides agree with TRBD1. Germline CDR1 and CDR2: KGHSH and LQKENI. J was trimmed by 5 bases and V by 6 bases; bases with no gene match: 12. This CDR3 spans 15 amino acids. The CDR3 DNA reads as TGTGCCAGCTCTACGAGCAGGGGGTATCGGGAGACCCAGTACTTC. Residues: CASSTSRGYRETQYF.

The rearrangement joins TRBV19 to TRBJ1-5; 9 bases align to TRBD1. Germline V lookup: CDR1 LNHDA, CDR2 SQIVND (reference sequence). CDR3 length: 16 residues. The junction had 17 bases not matched to a gene; V was cut back by 6 bases and J by 11 bases. The CDR3 region has the DNA TGTGCCAGTAGCTTATTCGGGGTAACAGGGGGCTGGACCCAGCATTTT. Translation gives CASSLFGVTGGWTQHF.

The gene calls are TRBV5-1 and TRBJ2-5; maybe TRBD1 (5 bases). Deletions cut 3 bases from V and 4 bases from J, with 16 bases between. There are 15 residues in the CDR3. Germline V lookup: CDR1 SGHRS, CDR2 YFSETQ. CDR3: CASSSGQGNRETQYF. The CDR3 DNA reads TGCGCCAGCAGCTCTGGGCAGGGAAATCGAGAGACCCAGTACTTC.

The gene calls are TRBV14 and TRBJ2-7; 10 bases align to TRBD1. CDR3 length: 13 amino acids. Losses at the gene ends were 6 bases for V and 5 bases for J; bases not matched to a gene: 4. The germline gives CDR1 SGHDN, CDR2 FVKESK. The CDR3 spells CASRRQGADEQYF. The CDR3 DNA is TGTGCCAGCAGACGACAGGGGGCGGACGAGCAGTACTTC.

This clone was observed a single time. This chain links TRBV6-1 with TRBJ1-3, with D unclear. The length of the CDR3 is 15 residues. Germline V gene data show CDR1 as MNHNS and CDR2 as SASEGT. V shed 1 base and J shed 0 bases, with 7 bases lying between them. CDR3 DNA: TGTGCCAGCAGTGAAGTGACAAGCTCTGGAAACACCATATATTTT. Encoded protein: CASSEVTSSGNTIYF.